The 29 T cell receptor beta chains given below trace back to one sample, sequenced in a study of blood T cell repertoires in COVID-19. Generated by immunoSEQ multiplex PCR, the TCRdb table keeps only in-frame clones and is missing some. The sample holds some 86,000 clones, approximately 89% seen once. Sequences were obtained from peripheral blood. These receptors were collected from a human donor with active COVID-19. The donor label of this sample is uncertain.

This CDR3 is CASSLNSGNEQFF. Here the CDR3 DNA reads TGTGCCAGCAGCTTGAACAGCGGGAATGAGCAGTTCTTC. The rearrangement joins TRBV5-4 to TRBJ2-1; D may be TRBD2 (6 bases). V was clipped by 1 base and J by 7 bases, with 9 bases between them. Germline V gene data show CDR1 as SGHNT and CDR2 as YYREEE (reference sequence). The CDR3 is made up of 13 amino acids.

The chain links TRBV6-6 to TRBJ2-4; D unclear. This CDR3 spans 16 amino acids. V dropped 0 bases and J dropped 4 bases, with 13 bases sitting between them. CDR1 is MNHNY and CDR2 is SVGAGI in the germline V gene (reference sequence). The CDR3 loop reads CASSYSRLSTKNIQYF. The CDR3 bases are TGTGCCAGCAGTTACTCGCGCCTTTCAACTAAAAACATTCAGTACTTC.

V and J are TRBV7-9 and TRBJ2-5; D possibly corresponds to TRBD2 (5 bases). This CDR3 is 17 amino acids long. Germline V gene data show CDR1 as SEHNR and CDR2 as FQNEAQ (reference sequence). Trimming took 3 bases from V and 1 from J, leaving 18 bases between them. CDR3 residues: CASSFLRDQSPQETQYF. For the CDR3, the DNA is TGTGCCAGCAGCTTCTTGAGGGATCAGAGCCCCCAAGAGACCCAGTACTTC.

This clone was observed once. The chain carries TRBV18 and TRBJ1-1, with 10 positions matching TRBD1. V lost 3 bases, J lost 5 bases, and 3 bases stayed unmatched. The CDR3 contains 14 residues. Per germline, CDR1 KGHSH and CDR2 LQKENI. The CDR3 bases are TGTGCCAGCTCACCGAGACAGGGGGCGACTGAAGCTTTCTTT. Translating it yields CASSPRQGATEAFF.

CDR3 bases: TGTGCCAGCAGTTACTCAACGGACAGGGATTCACCCCTCCACTTT. It translates to CASSYSTDRDSPLHF. The genes are TRBV6-5 and TRBJ1-6, with TRBD1 identical over 8 bases. V dropped 0 bases and J dropped 8; count of bases not matched to a gene: 3. The germline gives CDR1 MNHEY, CDR2 SVGAGI. The CDR3 is 15 amino acids.

This sequence joins TRBV7-8 and TRBJ2-1; 7 bases match TRBD2. The CDR3 consists of 13 residues. From germline, CDR1 is SGHVS and CDR2 FQNEAQ. Trimming took 3 bases from V and 6 from J; bases not matched to a gene: 2. Here the CDR3 DNA reads TGTGCCAGCAGCTTCGGACTAGTCAATGAGCAGTTCTTC. It is translated as CASSFGLVNEQFF.

This clone showed up just once. The DNA for the CDR3 is TGTGCCAGCAGCCGGGTAGCGGGGGGGTATTCAGATACGCAGTATTTT. Residues: CASSRVAGGYSDTQYF. The chain couples TRBV11-2 to TRBJ2-3, with 11 bases identical to TRBD2. The CDR3 is 16 residues long. Losses at the gene ends were 5 bases for V and 4 bases for J; bases not matched to a gene: 8. Germline-derived CDR1 and CDR2 are SGHAT and FQNNGV.

V is TRBV28 and J is TRBJ1-5; 7 positions agree with TRBD1. The junction had 9 bases not matched to a gene; V was cut back by 3 bases and J by 7 bases. Germline-derived CDR1 and CDR2 are MDHEN and SYDVKM. The CDR3 covers 15 residues. In nucleotides, the CDR3 is TGTGCCAGCAGTTTGTGGACAGGCGGGGAGCAGCCCCAGCATTTT. Protein: CASSLWTGGEQPQHF.

The rearrangement joins TRBV7-9 to TRBJ2-3; 12 nucleotides agree with TRBD2. The length of the CDR3 is 19 residues. CDR1 SEHNR and CDR2 FQNEAQ come from the germline V gene (reference sequence). V was clipped by 5 bases and J by 3 bases; unmatched bases: 15. CDR3: CASSHTTSGGIWGTDTQYF. CDR3 nucleotide sequence: TGTGCCAGCAGCCATACGACTAGCGGGGGCATTTGGGGGACAGATACGCAGTATTTT.

In nucleotides, the CDR3 is TGTGCCAGCAGGGGGAGGCGGGGTAGCCCCTACAATGAGCAGTTCTTC. It codes for CASRGRRGSPYNEQFF. The chain combines TRBV2 with TRBJ2-1; the D gene is possibly TRBD2 (6 bases). Looked up from germline, CDR1 is SNHLY and CDR2 is FYNNEI. This CDR3 contains 16 residues. V shed 6 bases and J shed 2 bases, with 17 bases lying between them. The whole variable domain, remainder taken from reference TRBV2 and TRBJ2-1, is EPEVTQTPSHQVTQMGQEVILRCVPISNHLYFYWYRQILGQKVEFLVSFYNNEISEKSEIFDDQFSVERPDGSNFTLKIRSTKLEDSAMYFCASRGRRGSPYNEQFFGPGTRLTVL.

This clone was seen once. V gene TRBV18 combines with J gene TRBJ2-1, with 9 bases lining up with TRBD2. Germline V gene sequence: CDR1 KGHSH, CDR2 LQKENI. The ends lost 3 bases at V and 5 bases at J; junction bases unmatched: 8. The CDR3 is made up of 16 amino acids. This CDR3 reads CASSPRSERGDNEQFF. CDR3 coding DNA: TGTGCCAGCTCACCGAGGAGCGAGCGGGGGGACAATGAGCAGTTCTTC.

In DNA form, the CDR3 reads TGTGCCAGCAGCAAAGATGGAGGTCAGGGGATTTTCCTGAACTATGGCTACACCTTC. Amino acid sequence: CASSKDGGQGIFLNYGYTF. The rearrangement joins TRBV21-1 to TRBJ1-2; the table names TRBD1, a call not compared with the DNA. TRBV21-1 is a known pseudogene. The CDR3 is 19 amino acids.

The rearrangement links TRBV7-2 to TRBJ2-3, with 13 nucleotides matching TRBD2. The CDR3 consists of 16 residues. Trimming at V came to 6 bases and at J to 0 bases, leaving 3 bases not matched to a gene. The germline CDR1 and CDR2 sequences are SGHTA and FQGNSA. CDR3 loop: CASSLTSGGSTDTQYF. CDR3 nucleotide sequence: TGTGCCAGCAGTTTGACTAGCGGGGGGAGCACAGATACGCAGTATTTT.

CDR3 nucleotides: TGTGCCAGCAGTTTTAATGGCTACACCTTC. This sequence encodes CASSFNGYTF. The rearrangement links TRBV28 to TRBJ1-2; D is ambiguous. The CDR3 sequence is 10 residues long. Between the trimmed V and J ends, which lost 3 bases and 6 bases, there was a span of 2 bases. In germline, CDR1 is MDHEN, CDR2 SYDVKM.

This chain connects TRBV27 to TRBJ2-2; unclear D gene. Germline lookup yields CDR1 MNHEY and CDR2 SMNVEV (reference sequence). The CDR3 is 11 residues long. The V and J ends lost 6 bases and 10 bases respectively, with 9 bases between them. CDR3: CASRRAKELFF. The CDR3 coding sequence is TGTGCCAGCAGGCGAGCCAAGGAGCTGTTTTTT.

J is TRBJ1-2 and V is TRBV2, with D tentatively TRBD1 (5 bases). Germline CDR1 reads SNHLY; CDR2 reads FYNNEI. CDR3 length: 14 residues. Trimming took off 7 bases at V and 5 bases at J, with 17 bases between the two ends. CDR3 in amino acids: CASTTGGGVYGYTF. Written as DNA, the CDR3 is TGTGCCAGCACCACCGGGGGGGGAGTTTATGGCTACACCTTC.

The J gene is TRBJ1-1, the V gene TRBV29-1; D remains unclear. V was trimmed by 4 bases and J by 5 bases, leaving 11 bases between them. CDR1 and CDR2 (germline): SQVTM, ANQGSEA. This CDR3 has 12 amino acids. In nucleotides, the CDR3 is TGCAGCGTTGTAGCCGGGAGGACTGAAGCTTTCTTT. Amino acid sequence: CSVVAGRTEAFF. Complete variable domain (other parts from reference TRBV29-1 and TRBJ1-1): SAVISQKPSRDICQRGTSLTIQCQVDSQVTMMFWYRQQPGQSLTLIATANQGSEATYESGFVIDKFPISRPNLTFSTLTVSNMSPEDSSIYLCSVVAGRTEAFFGQGTRLTVV.

This chain links TRBV4-1 with TRBJ1-5, with unresolved D. Per the germline V gene, CDR1 is MGHRA and CDR2 is YSYEKL. There are 15 residues in the CDR3. V lost 0 bases to trimming and J lost 2 bases, with 8 bases between them. DNA of the CDR3: TGCGCCAGCAGCCAAGAGGGCTGGGGCAATCAGCCCCAGCATTTT. Its protein product is CASSQEGWGNQPQHF.

V gene TRBV3-1 (or the pseudogene TRBV3-2) combines with J gene TRBJ1-6; D gene unclear. Per the germline V gene, CDR1 is LGHDT and CDR2 is YNNKEL (reference sequence). The CDR3 totals 17 residues. V was pared by 0 bases and J by 3 bases, with 12 bases between. The CDR3 loop is CASSQDIHSNYNSPLHF. Written as DNA, the CDR3 is TGTGCCAGCAGCCAAGATATCCACAGCAACTATAATTCACCCCTCCACTTT.

The rearrangement links TRBV18 to TRBJ2-5; tentative D call: TRBD1 (5 bases). Trimming stripped 0 bases from V and 2 bases from J, with 10 bases between. CDR1 is KGHSH and CDR2 is LQKENI in the germline V gene. The CDR3 contains 15 residues. The CDR3 reads CASSPPDRRQETQYF. The CDR3 DNA reads TGTGCCAGCTCACCACCTGACAGAAGGCAAGAGACCCAGTACTTC.

The chain combines TRBV9 with TRBJ1-6, with a weak D call TRBD1 (5 bases). CDR1 and CDR2 from the germline V gene are SGDLS and YYNGEE. The V gene lost 0 bases and the J gene lost 8 bases, with 12 bases spanning the gap. CDR3 length equals 15 residues. CDR3 region: CASSVGGGTDSPLHF. DNA of the CDR3: TGTGCCAGCAGCGTAGGGGGGGGGACTGATTCACCCCTCCACTTT.

The chain is built from TRBV7-2 and TRBJ2-2; possibly TRBD2 for D (5 bases). V dropped 2 bases and J dropped 8 bases, with 9 bases sitting between them. CDR3 length: 13 amino acids. Germline CDR1 reads SGHTA; CDR2 reads FQGNSA. CDR3 residues: CASSLSGSGELFF. The CDR3 DNA follows: TGTGCCAGCAGCTTATCGGGGAGTGGGGAGCTGTTTTTT.

V and J are TRBV7-8 and TRBJ2-3, with TRBD2 matching over 14 bases. CDR3 length: 16 amino acids. V shed 6 bases and J 5 bases; nucleotides not matched to a gene: 7. Per the germline V gene, CDR1 is SGHVS and CDR2 is FQNEAQ. CDR3 amino acids: CASRQTSGGARDTQYF. In DNA form, the CDR3 reads TGTGCCAGCAGGCAGACTAGCGGGGGGGCCAGAGATACGCAGTATTTT.

This chain joins TRBV27 and TRBJ2-7, with TRBD1 matching 8 bases. Germline CDR1 MNHEY, CDR2 SMNVEV (reference sequence). The CDR3 covers 15 residues. The V and J ends lost 7 bases and 3 bases, in that order; junction bases with no gene match: 11. This CDR3 reads CASKTAGTGIYEQYF. Here the CDR3 DNA reads TGTGCCAGCAAGACGGCGGGGACAGGCATCTACGAGCAGTACTTC.

This chain links TRBV6-1 with TRBJ2-7; D remains unclear. Germline-derived CDR1 and CDR2 are MNHNS and SASEGT. Trimming removed 2 bases at V and 0 bases at J, with 5 bases between. The CDR3 spans 13 residues. Written as DNA, the CDR3 is TGTGCCAGCAGTGAAAACTTCTCCTACGAGCAGTACTTC. This gives the protein CASSENFSYEQYF.

The V and J genes are TRBV24-1 and TRBJ2-3, with a weak D call TRBD1 (5 bases). Germline values: CDR1 KGHDR, CDR2 SFDVKD. This CDR3 is built from 16 residues. Trimming shortened V by 0 bases and J by 0 bases, and 9 bases separated the two germline ends. CDR3 sequence reads: CATSDLQGSSTDTQYF. DNA of the CDR3: TGTGCCACCAGTGATTTGCAGGGATCTAGCACAGATACGCAGTATTTT.

The chain joins TRBV7-3 to TRBJ2-3; 8 bases map to TRBD2. This CDR3 has 14 residues. V shed 7 bases, J shed 4 bases, and the junction held 7 bases outside the gene matches. Germline V gene lookup returns CDR1 SGHTA and CDR2 FQGTGA. The CDR3 spells CASTPGGHPDTQYF. CDR3 DNA sequence: TGTGCCAGCACTCCGGGGGGGCACCCAGATACGCAGTATTTT. The complete variable domain, with remaining parts taken from reference TRBV7-3 and TRBJ2-3, reads GAGVSQTPSNKVTEKGKYVELRCDPISGHTALYWYRQSLGQGPEFLIYFQGTGAADDSGLPNDRFFAVRPEGSVSTLKIQRTERGDSAVYLCASTPGGHPDTQYFGPGTRLTVL.

The gene calls are TRBV7-3 and TRBJ2-1; D perhaps matches TRBD1 (5 bases). Germline V gene sequence: CDR1 SGHTA, CDR2 FQGTGA. There are 15 residues in the CDR3. Deletions cut 3 bases from V and 7 bases from J, with 16 bases between. The CDR3 loop is CASSLGRVISNEQFF. The CDR3 nucleotides read TGTGCCAGCAGCTTGGGCAGGGTGATCAGTAATGAGCAGTTCTTC.

V gene TRBV5-1 combines with J gene TRBJ2-3, with D possibly matching TRBD2 (6 bases). V was clipped by 6 bases and J by 5 bases, with 19 bases between them. The CDR3 totals 15 residues. Germline V gives CDR1 SGHRS, CDR2 YFSETQ. The CDR3, as DNA: TGCGCCAGCATCCTTAGCGGACGCCCCGAAGATACGCAGTATTTT. Translation gives CASILSGRPEDTQYF.